The sample holds many counts of the clone carrying this TCR beta chain. This sample is drawn from a study of naive and memory T cell subsets. TCR cDNA received a 3' ligated oligonucleotide that carried a UMI. Reverse transcription used DNase-treated unsorted total RNA, aiming for 1 to 1000 ng. Four PCR rounds used nested alpha and beta constant region primers plus the SP2 primer. Blood and skin TCR RNA was reverse transcribed with alpha and beta constant primers. Each CDR3 protein is one row after TCRdb ran MiXCR on the UMI-ligation and nested PCR reads. The profile covers fewer than 30,000 distinct CDR3 sequences, with 5% to 5.5% appearing a single time and 7% to 9% taken by the ten largest. CDR1 and CDR2 (germline): SQVTM, ANQGSEA. Trimming cost V 8 bases and J 6 bases, with 18 bases left between them. The CDR3 runs to 13 residues.

The specimen was blood. This clonotype was obtained from an adult in good health. The V gene is TRBV29-1, the J gene TRBJ2-3; perhaps TRBD2 as D (6 bases). In DNA, the CDR3 is TGCAGCTTCGAGGGAGGAACCCGCGATACGCAGTATTTT. This sequence encodes CSFEGGTRDTQYF.